These T cell receptor beta chains were read from a single sample in a study of T cell repertoires in cytomegalovirus infection. MiXCR, run by TCRdb on the reads, gives a single entry per CDR3 protein. Of around 260,000 distinct CDR3 sequences detected, over 8% appear once; the ten largest clones hold less than 15%. Sequencing was performed on PBMCs. The receptor source for this set is a human donor in good health (CMV status not recorded). Some clones in this sample may be carry-over from other donors' samples. CDR3s include the opening cysteine and the closing phenylalanine or tryptophan. A D gene is named only where the DNA matches it firmly. Not every row has a clone size; where given, it reads once, few, many or a size class.

cdr3_length	v_call	d_call	clone_size	j_call	cdr3_aa	cdr3_nt
16	TRBV7-8	.	many	TRBJ2-2	CASSFDGGTVTGELFF	TGTGCCAGCAGCTTCGACGGGGGTACGGTCACCGGGGAGCTGTTTTTT
12	TRBV11-2	.	.	TRBJ2-7	CASSLQLYEQYF	TGTGCCAGCAGCCTCCAGCTCTACGAGCAGTACTTC
15	TRBV11-2	.	many	TRBJ1-2	CASSLALLSNYGYTF	TGTGCCAGCAGCTTAGCCCTCCTCTCTAACTATGGCTACACCTTC
14	TRBV7-8	TRBD1	many	TRBJ2-5	CASSPQGQGETQYF	TGTGCCAGCAGCCCACAGGGGCAGGGAGAGACCCAGTACTTC
14	TRBV28	.	few	TRBJ1-1	CASSPFDRGPEAFF	TGTGCCAGCAGTCCTTTTGACCGAGGACCTGAAGCTTTCTTT
16	TRBV19	.	.	TRBJ2-2	CASSEGGMERTGELFF	TGTGCCAGCTCAGAGGGGGGGATGGAGAGGACCGGGGAGCTGTTTTTT
16	TRBV7-2	.	many	TRBJ1-6	CASSFAQSSGNSPLHF	TGTGCCAGCAGCTTTGCCCAGAGCTCGGGTAATTCACCCCTCCACTTT
11	TRBV7-2	.	many	TRBJ1-1	CASSYRREAFF	TGTGCCAGCAGCTACCGGCGGGAAGCTTTCTTT
14	TRBV28	TRBD1	many	TRBJ2-7	CASSFGRGLYEQYF	TGTGCCAGCAGTTTCGGCAGGGGGCTATACGAGCAGTACTTC
17	TRBV7-3	TRBD1	many	TRBJ1-2	CASSLNVQTGGISGYTF	TGTGCCAGCAGCTTAAACGTCCAGACAGGGGGCATCAGCGGCTACACCTTC
16	TRBV28	.	many	TRBJ2-2	CASSLLGKSNTGELFF	TGTGCCAGCAGTTTATTAGGGAAATCGAACACCGGGGAGCTGTTTTTT
14	TRBV7-2	TRBD1	many	TRBJ1-2	CASSRDRVANGYTF	TGTGCCAGCAGTAGGGACAGGGTAGCGAACGGCTACACCTTC
12	TRBV28	.	once	TRBJ2-5	CASSFGSETQYF	TGTGCCAGCAGTTTCGGTTCGGAGACCCAGTACTTC
13	TRBV11-3	TRBD1	many	TRBJ2-3	CASSSGTGGTQYF	TGTGCCAGCAGCTCAGGGACAGGTGGTACGCAGTATTTT
15	TRBV6-6	.	few	TRBJ2-4	CASSYIGQGLNIQYF	TGTGCCAGCAGTTACATTGGACAAGGCCTAAACATTCAGTACTTC
13	TRBV7-2	.	many	TRBJ2-2	CASTWATTGELFF	TGTGCCAGCACGTGGGCGACCACCGGGGAGCTGTTTTTT
13	TRBV7-2	.	many	TRBJ2-1	CASSLASSAEQFF	TGTGCCAGCAGCTTAGCTTCTAGTGCAGAGCAGTTCTTC
13	TRBV20-1	.	many	TRBJ1-1	CSARVTLTVGAFF	TGCAGTGCTAGAGTCACCCTTACGGTCGGAGCTTTCTTT
13	TRBV28	.	.	TRBJ2-1	CASRLPGYNEQFF	TGTGCCAGCAGATTGCCTGGCTACAATGAGCAGTTCTTC
12	TRBV12-3/TRBV12-4	.	many	TRBJ2-1	CASSLGDNEQFF	TGTGCCAGCAGTTTAGGGGACAATGAGCAGTTCTTC